The 18 T cell receptor beta chains listed next were all sequenced from one sample in a study of T cell responses to AZD1222 COVID-19 vaccine. The data were produced by immunoSEQ multiplex PCR, yet TCRdb's version contains in-frame clones alone and is incomplete. The table has around 31,000 clones, roughly nine tenths seen once. The sequenced sample was peripheral blood, obtained on day 0 of AZD1222 vaccination. All receptors come from an adult in good health.

The rearrangement uses TRBV6-6 and TRBJ1-5, with TRBD1 identical over 7 bases. J lost 7 bases, V lost 0 bases, and 6 bases had no gene match. The CDR3 length is 15 residues. CDR1 is MNHNY, CDR2 SVGAGI, per germline (reference sequence). CDR3: CASSYSSQGGQPQHF. The DNA for the CDR3 is TGTGCCAGCAGTTACTCTTCCCAGGGGGGGCAGCCCCAGCATTTT.

The rearrangement joins TRBV20-1 to TRBJ1-2; D not certain. Germline lookup yields CDR1 DFQATT and CDR2 SNEGSKA (reference sequence). With 6 bases removed from V and 8 bases from J, the gap between germline ends came to 10 bases. The CDR3 extends over 10 amino acids. The CDR3 loop reads CSAFSEGYTF. The CDR3 nucleotides are TGCAGTGCCTTTAGTGAGGGCTACACCTTC.

This rearrangement joins TRBV7-9 to TRBJ2-1, with D perhaps matching TRBD2 (6 bases). The CDR3 extends over 15 amino acids. The germline V and J ends were trimmed by 1 base and 6 bases, with 13 bases remaining between them. Germline CDR1 SEHNR, CDR2 FQNEAQ (reference sequence). CDR3 nucleotide sequence: TGTGCCAGCAGCTTAGGCGGGAATGCTGGCAATGAGCAGTTCTTC. This encodes CASSLGGNAGNEQFF.

The chain is built from TRBV20-1 and TRBJ1-2, with D unresolved. This CDR3 spans 11 amino acids. Per germline, CDR1 DFQATT and CDR2 SNEGSKA (reference sequence). Trimming removed 3 bases from V and 9 bases from J, with 11 bases in between. CDR3 sequence reads: CSARGSMSYTF. Written as DNA, the CDR3 is TGCAGTGCTAGGGGCTCGATGAGCTACACCTTC.

This sequence joins TRBV10-3 and TRBJ2-5; TRBD2 is a possible D gene (6 bases). The ends were cut back, 0 bases at V and 4 bases at J, with 12 bases in the middle. Germline V gene lookup returns CDR1 ENHRY and CDR2 SYGVKD. CDR3 length: 15 amino acids. DNA of the CDR3: TGTGCCATCAGTGAGTCACCAGCGGGTGGAGAGACCCAGTACTTC. This sequence encodes CAISESPAGGETQYF.

The rearrangement uses TRBV6-2 or TRBV6-3 and TRBJ2-7; D remains unclear. Trimming pared 2 bases from V and 3 bases from J, leaving 8 bases between. This CDR3 spans 13 amino acids. Per the germline V gene, CDR1 is MNHEY and CDR2 is SVGEGT. The CDR3 loop is CASSYTLGYEQYF. CDR3 sequence (DNA): TGTGCCAGCAGTTACACCCTGGGCTACGAGCAGTACTTC.

J is TRBJ1-1 and V is TRBV13; D gene ambiguous. Germline V gene data show CDR1 as PRHDT and CDR2 as FYEKMQ (reference sequence). Trimming pared 0 bases from V and 0 bases from J, leaving 5 bases between. This CDR3 is built from 14 residues. The DNA for the CDR3 is TGTGCCAGCAGCTTAGGGGGAATGAACACTGAAGCTTTCTTT. It translates to CASSLGGMNTEAFF.

The genes are TRBV30 and TRBJ1-6, with 7 nucleotides matching TRBD1. V was clipped by 4 bases and J by 10 bases; unmatched bases: 16. This CDR3 region has 16 residues. CDR1 is GTSNPN, CDR2 SVGIG, per germline (reference sequence). The CDR3: CAWKTGTESLRSPLHF. CDR3 sequence (DNA): TGTGCCTGGAAGACCGGGACAGAGTCGTTAAGGTCACCCCTCCACTTT.

The chain recombines TRBV7-9 with TRBJ2-3, with TRBD2 matching over 10 bases. The CDR3 has 16 amino acids. The V gene's germline CDR1 is SEHNR and CDR2 FQNEAQ (reference sequence). V lost 3 bases, J lost 2 bases, and 5 bases stayed unmatched. The CDR3 spells CASSFLAGEHTDTQYF. As DNA, the CDR3 is TGTGCCAGCAGCTTTCTAGCGGGGGAGCACACAGATACGCAGTATTTT.

This chain joins TRBV9 and TRBJ1-6; D possibly corresponds to TRBD1 (6 bases). The CDR3 totals 16 residues. Germline V CDR1 and CDR2: SGDLS, YYNGEE. The ends were cut back, 0 bases at V and 10 bases at J, with 17 bases in the middle. The CDR3 reads CASSVGGGRKQSPLHF. CDR3 coding DNA: TGTGCCAGCAGCGTAGGAGGGGGGAGAAAACAGTCACCCCTCCACTTT.

The V and J genes are TRBV19 and TRBJ2-5; TRBD2 aligns across 9 bases. The trim removed 8 bases at V and 7 bases at J, leaving 14 bases unmatched. Germline V lookup: CDR1 LNHDA, CDR2 SQIVND (reference sequence). The CDR3 is 15 residues long. CDR3 amino acids: CASGIGSGGTGTQYF. In DNA form, the CDR3 reads TGTGCCAGTGGAATCGGGAGCGGGGGGACGGGGACCCAGTACTTC. The whole variable domain, filled in from reference TRBV19 and TRBJ2-5, reads DGGITQSPKYLFRKEGQNVTLSCEQNLNHDAMYWYRQDPGQGLRLIYYSQIVNDFQKGDIAEGYSVSREKKESFPLTVTSAQKNPTAFYLCASGIGSGGTGTQYFGPGTRLLVL.

The sample holds one count of this clone. The chain uses TRBV5-4 and TRBJ2-1; 8 nucleotides match TRBD2. CDR1 is SGHNT and CDR2 is YYREEE in the germline V gene (reference sequence). J gave up 3 bases and V 4 bases, and 12 bases lay outside the gene matches. The CDR3 contains 17 residues. The CDR3 DNA is TGTGCCAGCAGCACTGGGGTAGGGGCGGGGGGCTACAATGAGCAGTTCTTC. Translation: CASSTGVGAGGYNEQFF.

This clone was detected only once. The chain joins TRBV18 to TRBJ2-3; D is undetermined. The CDR3 extends over 12 amino acids. Germline V gene sequence: CDR1 KGHSH, CDR2 LQKENI. The ends were cut back, 3 bases at V and 9 bases at J, with 10 bases in the middle. CDR3 sequence (DNA): TGTGCCAGCTCACCGGGCCCCAACACGCAGTATTTT. Translating gives CASSPGPNTQYF.

The chain links TRBV15 to TRBJ2-5; 9 nucleotides match TRBD2. CDR3 length: 15 residues. The germline V gene encodes CDR1 LNHNV and CDR2 YYDKDF (reference sequence). The J segment lost 9 bases and the V segment lost 0 bases, leaving 8 bases of the junction unmatched. The CDR3 DNA follows: TGTGCCACCAGCAGAGAGGCTAGCGGGGTCAGGGCCCAGTACTTC. Amino acids: CATSREASGVRAQYF.

The rearrangement uses TRBV5-4 and TRBJ2-3; 11 nucleotides align to TRBD2. The CDR3 runs to 14 residues. V gave up 2 bases and J gave up 7 bases; unmatched junction bases: 3. CDR1 and CDR2 from the germline V gene are SGHNT and YYREEE (reference sequence). The CDR3 coding sequence is TGTGCCAGCAGCTTTAGCGGGGGGGCTTATACGCAGTATTTT. It translates to CASSFSGGAYTQYF.

The chain recombines TRBV7-9 with TRBJ1-4; no clear D. Per germline, CDR1 SEHNR and CDR2 FQNEAQ (reference sequence). This CDR3 region has 14 residues. With 2 bases removed from V and 2 bases from J, the gap between germline ends came to 6 bases. This CDR3 is CASSLHTTNEKLFF. For the CDR3, the DNA is TGTGCCAGCAGCTTACATACTACTAATGAAAAACTGTTTTTT.

The chain carries TRBV19 and TRBJ1-2; D is perhaps TRBD1 (6 bases). Looked up from germline, CDR1 is LNHDA and CDR2 is SQIVND (reference sequence). CDR3 length equals 19 residues. Between the trimmed V and J ends, which lost 5 bases and 0 bases, there was a span of 25 bases. The chain's CDR3 is CASSLSHRVNSLTNYGYTF. The DNA for the CDR3 is TGTGCCAGTAGTCTTTCCCACAGGGTGAATAGTTTAACTAACTATGGCTACACCTTC.

The J gene is TRBJ1-1, the V gene TRBV9; 8 positions match TRBD1. Germline assignment: CDR1 SGDLS and CDR2 YYNGEE. Losses at the gene ends were 0 bases for V and 5 bases for J; bases not matched to a gene: 6. The length of the CDR3 is 15 residues. The CDR3 loop is CASSVAGQGATEAFF. The CDR3 DNA is TGTGCCAGCAGCGTAGCTGGGCAGGGGGCAACTGAAGCTTTCTTT.